This note documents a single T cell receptor (beta chain) sequence. These data are taken from a study of blood T cell repertoires in COVID-19. Across the study: The cDNA or gDNA used as material had been derived from T cells, B-cell-depleted T cells, or PBMCs.

The ends were cut back, 6 bases at V and 3 bases at J, with 11 bases in the middle. The germline CDR1 and CDR2 sequences are MNHEY and SMNVEV (reference sequence). This CDR3 has 13 amino acids. Across under 25 US areas, participants ranged in age from roughly 18 to 95 years. Cohorts were determined from participant-reported clinical history. The authors' processing: Researchers report that nucleated cell counts were estimated from reference gene primer amplification. The repertoire was sequenced with immunoSEQ multiplex PCR; TCRdb's copy has only in-frame clones and lacks some. D and trimming were read from the DNA, whereas the V and J calls and clone size are those reported in that table. In the table there are 200,000 or so clones, 86% of which are singletons.

The receptor's source is a woman between 35 and 50 years old with acute COVID-19. This chain uses TRBV27 with TRBJ1-1; maybe TRBD1 (5 bases). The sequencing sample was made of PBMCs or T cells enriched from blood (not recorded which). CDR3: CASSSSRDTEAFF. CDR3 DNA sequence: TGTGCCAGCAGCTCGTCCAGGGACACTGAAGCTTTCTTT.